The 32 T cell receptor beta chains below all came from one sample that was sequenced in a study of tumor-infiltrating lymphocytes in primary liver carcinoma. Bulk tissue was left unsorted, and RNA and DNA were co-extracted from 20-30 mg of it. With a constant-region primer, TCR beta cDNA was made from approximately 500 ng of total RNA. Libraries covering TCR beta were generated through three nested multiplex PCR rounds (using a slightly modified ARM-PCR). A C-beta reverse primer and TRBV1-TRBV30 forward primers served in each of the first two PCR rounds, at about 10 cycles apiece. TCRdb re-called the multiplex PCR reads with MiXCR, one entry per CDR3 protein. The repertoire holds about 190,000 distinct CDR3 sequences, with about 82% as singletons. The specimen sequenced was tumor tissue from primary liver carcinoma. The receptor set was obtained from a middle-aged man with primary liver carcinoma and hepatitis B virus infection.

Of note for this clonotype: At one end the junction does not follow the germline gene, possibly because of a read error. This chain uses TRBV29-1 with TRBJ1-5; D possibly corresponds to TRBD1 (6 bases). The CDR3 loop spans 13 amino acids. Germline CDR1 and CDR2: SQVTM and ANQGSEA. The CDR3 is CSTGGGANQPHYF. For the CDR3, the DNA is TGCAGCACCGGAGGGGGAGCGAATCAGCCCCACTATTTT.

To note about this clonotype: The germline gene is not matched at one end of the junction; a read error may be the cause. CDR3 nucleotides: TGCAGCGCCGGAGGGGGAGCGAATCAGACCCAGTGTTTT. Protein sequence: CSAGGGANQTQCF. V gene TRBV29-1 combines with J gene TRBJ1-5; tentative D call: TRBD1 (6 bases). CDR1 and CDR2 from the germline V gene are SQVTM and ANQGSEA. This CDR3 is built from 13 residues.

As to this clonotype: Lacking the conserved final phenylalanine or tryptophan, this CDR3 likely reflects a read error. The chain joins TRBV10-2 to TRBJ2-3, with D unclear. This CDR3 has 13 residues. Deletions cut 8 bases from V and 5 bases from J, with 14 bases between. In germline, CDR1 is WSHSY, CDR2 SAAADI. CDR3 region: CASGNARRDTQYL. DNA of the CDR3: TGCGCCAGCGGGAATGCGCGCAGAGATACGCAGTATTTG.

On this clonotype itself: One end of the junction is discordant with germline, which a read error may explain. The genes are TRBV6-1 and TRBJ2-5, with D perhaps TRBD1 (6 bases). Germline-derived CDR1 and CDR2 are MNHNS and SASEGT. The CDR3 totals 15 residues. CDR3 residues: CASRTLGANQETEYF. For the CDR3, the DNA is TGTGCCAGCAGAACACTGGGGGCCAACCAAGAGACCGAGTACTTC.

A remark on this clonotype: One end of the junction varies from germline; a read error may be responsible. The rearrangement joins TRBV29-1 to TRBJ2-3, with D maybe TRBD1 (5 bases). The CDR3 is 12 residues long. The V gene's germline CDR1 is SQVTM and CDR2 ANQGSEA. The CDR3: CSVVNRTDTQYF. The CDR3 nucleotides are TGCAGTGTTGTGAACAGGACAGATACGCAGTATTTT.

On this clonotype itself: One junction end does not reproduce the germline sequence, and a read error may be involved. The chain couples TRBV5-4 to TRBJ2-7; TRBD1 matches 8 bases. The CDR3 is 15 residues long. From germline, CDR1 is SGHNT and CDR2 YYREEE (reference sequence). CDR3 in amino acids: CASRLTGQDLYEQNF. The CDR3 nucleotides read TGTGCCAGTAGATTGACGGGACAGGATCTCTACGAGCAGAACTTC.

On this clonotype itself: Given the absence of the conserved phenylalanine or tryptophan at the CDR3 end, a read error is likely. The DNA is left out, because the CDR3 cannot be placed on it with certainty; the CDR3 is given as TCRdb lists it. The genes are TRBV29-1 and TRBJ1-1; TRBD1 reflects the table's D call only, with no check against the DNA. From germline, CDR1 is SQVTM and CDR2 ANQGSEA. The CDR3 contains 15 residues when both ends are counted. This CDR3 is CSGGQEGYQSTEAFY.

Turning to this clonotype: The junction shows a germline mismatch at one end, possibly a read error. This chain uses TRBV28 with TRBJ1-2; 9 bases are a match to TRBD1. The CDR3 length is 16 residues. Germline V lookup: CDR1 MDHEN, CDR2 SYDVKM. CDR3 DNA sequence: TGTGCCAGCGGTACACCCCCCGGGACAGGGACCTATGGCTACAACTTC. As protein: CASGTPPGTGTYGYNF.

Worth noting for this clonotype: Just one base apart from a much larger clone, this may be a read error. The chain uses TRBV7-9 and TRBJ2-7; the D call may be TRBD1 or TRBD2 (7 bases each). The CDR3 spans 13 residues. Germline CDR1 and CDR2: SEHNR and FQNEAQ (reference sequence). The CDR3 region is CVSSPTGEGEQYF. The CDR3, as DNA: TGTGTCAGCAGCCCTACAGGGGAGGGGGAGCAGTACTTC.

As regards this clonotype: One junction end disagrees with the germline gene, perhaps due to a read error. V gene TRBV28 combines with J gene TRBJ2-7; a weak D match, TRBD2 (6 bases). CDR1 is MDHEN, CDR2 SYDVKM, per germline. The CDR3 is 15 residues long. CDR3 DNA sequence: TGTGTCAGCACCAAAGGGGAGGAAACTGTGCACGAGCAGTACTTC. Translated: CVSTKGEETVHEQYF.

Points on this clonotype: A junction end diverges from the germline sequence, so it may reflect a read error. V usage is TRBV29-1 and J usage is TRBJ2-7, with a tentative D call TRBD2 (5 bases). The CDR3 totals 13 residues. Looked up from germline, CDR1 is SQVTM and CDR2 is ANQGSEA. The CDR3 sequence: CSVARTPPYKQYF. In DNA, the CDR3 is TGCAGCGTTGCCAGGACTCCCCCCTACAAGCAGTACTTC.

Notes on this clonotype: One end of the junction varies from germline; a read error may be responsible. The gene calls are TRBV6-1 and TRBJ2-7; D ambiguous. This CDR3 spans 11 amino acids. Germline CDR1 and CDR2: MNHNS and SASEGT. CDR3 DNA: TGTGCCAGCAGGAGAACCTACGAGCAATACTTC. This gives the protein CASRRTYEQYF.

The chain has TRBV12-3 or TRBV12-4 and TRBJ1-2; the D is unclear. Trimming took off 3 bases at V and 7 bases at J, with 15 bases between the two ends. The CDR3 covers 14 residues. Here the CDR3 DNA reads TGTGCCAGCAGTTTCGGGCATGGGGTCGGTGGCTACACCTTC. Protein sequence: CASSFGHGVGGYTF.

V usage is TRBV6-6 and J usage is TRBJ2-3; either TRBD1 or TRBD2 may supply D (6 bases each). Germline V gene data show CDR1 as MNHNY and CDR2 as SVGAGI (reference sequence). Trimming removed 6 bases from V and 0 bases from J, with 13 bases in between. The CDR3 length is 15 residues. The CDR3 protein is CASSPRGPSTDTQYF. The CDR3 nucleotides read TGTGCCAGCAGCCCCCGGGGGCCTAGCACAGATACGCAGTATTTT.

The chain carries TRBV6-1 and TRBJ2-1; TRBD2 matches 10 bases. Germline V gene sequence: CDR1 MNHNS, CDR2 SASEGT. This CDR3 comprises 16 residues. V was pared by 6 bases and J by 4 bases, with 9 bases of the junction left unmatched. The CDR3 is CASRVTRTSGYNEQFF. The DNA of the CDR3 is TGTGCCAGCAGAGTCACTCGGACTAGCGGTTACAATGAGCAGTTCTTC.

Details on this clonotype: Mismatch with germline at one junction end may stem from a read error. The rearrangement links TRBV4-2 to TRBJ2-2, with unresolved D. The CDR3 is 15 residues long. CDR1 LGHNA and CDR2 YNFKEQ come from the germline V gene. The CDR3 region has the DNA TGTGCCAGCAGCCAAGATCTGGTAGGGCAATGGGAACTGTTTTTT. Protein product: CASSQDLVGQWELFF.

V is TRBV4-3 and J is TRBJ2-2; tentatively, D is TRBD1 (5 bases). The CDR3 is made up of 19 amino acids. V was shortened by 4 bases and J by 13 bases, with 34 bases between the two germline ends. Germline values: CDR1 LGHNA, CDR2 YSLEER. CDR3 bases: TGCGCCAGCAGCCCCCGAAGCCCGACAAGGGGCGGCTCCACCGGGTGGCTGTTTTTT. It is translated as CASSPRSPTRGGSTGWLFF.

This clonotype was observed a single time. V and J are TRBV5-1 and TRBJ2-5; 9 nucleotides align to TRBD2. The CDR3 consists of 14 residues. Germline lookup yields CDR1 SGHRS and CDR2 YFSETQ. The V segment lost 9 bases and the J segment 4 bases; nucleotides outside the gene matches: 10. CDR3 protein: CANRSGRLLETQYF. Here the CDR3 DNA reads TGCGCCAACAGGAGCGGGAGGCTTCTAGAGACCCAGTACTTC. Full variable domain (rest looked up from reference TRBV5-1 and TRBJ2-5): KAGVTQTPRYLIKTRGQQVTLSCSPISGHRSVSWYQQTPGQGLQFLFEYFSETQRNKGNFPGRFSGRQFSNSRSEMNVSTLELGDSALYLCANRSGRLLETQYFGPGTRLLVL.

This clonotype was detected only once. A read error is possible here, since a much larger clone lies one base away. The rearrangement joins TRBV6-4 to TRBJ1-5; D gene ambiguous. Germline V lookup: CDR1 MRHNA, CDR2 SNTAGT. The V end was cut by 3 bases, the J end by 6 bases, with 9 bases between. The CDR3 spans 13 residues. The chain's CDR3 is CASSEGDVQPQHF. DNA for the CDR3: TGTGCCAGCAGTGAGGGTGACGTTCAGCCCCAGCATTTT.

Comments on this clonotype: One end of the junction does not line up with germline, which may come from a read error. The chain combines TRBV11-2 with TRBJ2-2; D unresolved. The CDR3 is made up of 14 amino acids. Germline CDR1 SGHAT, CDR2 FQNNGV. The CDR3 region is CASCTDSDTGEPFF. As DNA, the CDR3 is TGTGCCAGCTGCACAGACTCGGATACCGGTGAGCCGTTTTTT.

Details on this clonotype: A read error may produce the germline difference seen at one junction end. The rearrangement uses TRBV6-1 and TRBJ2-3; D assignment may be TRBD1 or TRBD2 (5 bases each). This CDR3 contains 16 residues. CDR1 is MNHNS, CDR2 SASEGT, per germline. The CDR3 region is CASSEIGGHYTDSQCF. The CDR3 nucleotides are TGTGCCAGCAGTGAAATAGGAGGACACTACACAGATTCGCAGTGTTTT.

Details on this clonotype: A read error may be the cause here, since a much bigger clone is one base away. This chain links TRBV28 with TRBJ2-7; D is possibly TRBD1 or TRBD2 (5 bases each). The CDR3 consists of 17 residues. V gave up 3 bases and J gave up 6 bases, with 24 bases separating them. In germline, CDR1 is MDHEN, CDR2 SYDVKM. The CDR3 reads CASSFALSGGAACEQYF. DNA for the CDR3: TGTGCCAGCAGTTTTGCCCTCAGCGGTGGGGCCGCCTGCGAGCAGTACTTC.

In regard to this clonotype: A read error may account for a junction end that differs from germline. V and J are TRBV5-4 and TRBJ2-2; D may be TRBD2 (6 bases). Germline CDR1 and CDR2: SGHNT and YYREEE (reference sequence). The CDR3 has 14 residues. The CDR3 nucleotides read TGTGCCAGTAGCTGGGGACTTTTAACCGGGGAGCTGTCTTTT. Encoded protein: CASSWGLLTGELSF.

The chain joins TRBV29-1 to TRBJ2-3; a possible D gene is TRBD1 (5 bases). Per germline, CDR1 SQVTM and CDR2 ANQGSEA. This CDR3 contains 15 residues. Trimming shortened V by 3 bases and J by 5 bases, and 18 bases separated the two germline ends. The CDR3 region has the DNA TGCAGCGTTGAGGGCAGGGCCGGCATAAAAGATACGCAGTATTTT. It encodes CSVEGRAGIKDTQYF.

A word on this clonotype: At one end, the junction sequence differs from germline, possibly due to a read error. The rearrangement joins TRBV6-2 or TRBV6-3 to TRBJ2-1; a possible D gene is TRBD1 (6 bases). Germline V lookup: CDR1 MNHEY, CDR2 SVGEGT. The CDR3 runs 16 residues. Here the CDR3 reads CASSYRGTASYSERFF. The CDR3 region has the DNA TGTGCCAGCAGTTACAGGGGGACGGCCTCCTACAGTGAGCGGTTCTTC.

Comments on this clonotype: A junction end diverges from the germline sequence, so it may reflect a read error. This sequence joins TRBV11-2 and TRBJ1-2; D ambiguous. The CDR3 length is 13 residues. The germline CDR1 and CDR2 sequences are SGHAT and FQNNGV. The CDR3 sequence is CTSTLTGVSGYTF. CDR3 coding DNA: TGTACCAGTACTTTAACGGGAGTATCTGGCTACACCTTC.

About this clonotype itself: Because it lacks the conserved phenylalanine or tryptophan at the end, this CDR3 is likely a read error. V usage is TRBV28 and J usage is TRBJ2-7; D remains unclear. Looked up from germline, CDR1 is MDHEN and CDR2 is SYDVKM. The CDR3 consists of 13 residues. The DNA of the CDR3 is TGTGCCAGTAGTTCGTCATCAAACTACGAGCAGTACTCC. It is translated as CASSSSSNYEQYS.

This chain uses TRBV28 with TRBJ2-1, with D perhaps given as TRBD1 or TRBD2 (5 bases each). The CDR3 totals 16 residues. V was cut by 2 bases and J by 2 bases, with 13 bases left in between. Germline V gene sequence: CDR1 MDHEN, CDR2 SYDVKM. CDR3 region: CASSLRGPSPYNEQFF. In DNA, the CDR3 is TGTGCCAGCAGTTTAAGGGGTCCTAGCCCCTACAATGAGCAGTTCTTC.

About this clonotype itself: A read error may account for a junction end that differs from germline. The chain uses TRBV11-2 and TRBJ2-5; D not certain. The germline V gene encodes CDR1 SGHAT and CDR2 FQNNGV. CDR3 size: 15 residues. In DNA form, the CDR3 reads TGTGTCAGCAGCTCCGTCGGGCTTGTCCCAGAGATCCAGTACTTC. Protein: CVSSSVGLVPEIQYF.

The CDR3 protein is CANSLGTSGEQFF. DNA of the CDR3: TGTGCCAACAGCCTCGGGACTAGTGGTGAGCAGTTCTTC. The rearrangement links TRBV28 to TRBJ2-1, with 8 bases lining up with TRBD2. The trim removed 10 bases at V and 9 bases at J, leaving 11 bases unmatched. Germline V CDR1 and CDR2: MDHEN, SYDVKM. The CDR3 is made up of 13 amino acids.

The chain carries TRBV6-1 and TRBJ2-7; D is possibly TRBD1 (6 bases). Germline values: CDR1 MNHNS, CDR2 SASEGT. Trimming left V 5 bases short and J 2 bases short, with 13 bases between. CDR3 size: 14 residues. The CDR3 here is CASSTGTCPYEQYF. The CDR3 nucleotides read TGTGCCAGCAGTACCGGGACATGCCCCTACGAGCAGTACTTC.

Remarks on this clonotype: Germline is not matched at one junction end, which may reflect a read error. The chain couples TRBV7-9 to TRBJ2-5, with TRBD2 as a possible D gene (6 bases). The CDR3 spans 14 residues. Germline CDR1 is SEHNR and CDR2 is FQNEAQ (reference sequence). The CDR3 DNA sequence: TGTGCCAGCAGGTTAATAGGGACTTCCGAGGCCCAGTATTTC. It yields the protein CASRLIGTSEAQYF.